A selection of T cell receptor beta chains follows, all from one sample in a study of blood T cell repertoires in COVID-19. The protocol was immunoSEQ multiplex PCR, while the TCRdb copy is restricted to in-frame clones and leaves out a portion. The sample holds about 150,000 clones, under 95% seen once. Sequenced input: peripheral blood. The receptors shown here come from a man aged 45 to 65 with acute or convalescent COVID-19. Both conserved end residues are part of each CDR3. The D gene is left open where the match is weak. Clone size is shown for a subset of rows, as once, few, many or a class of expanded clone.

j_call: TRBJ2-1; v_call: TRBV4-1; clone_size: -; d_call: -; cdr3_nt: TGCGCCAGCAGCCAAGCCACAGTTAGCGCCGAGCAGTTCTTC; cdr3_aa: CASSQATVSAEQFF
j_call: TRBJ2-7; v_call: TRBV20-1; clone_size: -; d_call: -; cdr3_nt: TGCAGTGCTAGTTTCGAGTACGAGCAGTACTTC; cdr3_aa: CSASFEYEQYF
j_call: TRBJ1-4; v_call: TRBV12-3/TRBV12-4; clone_size: -; d_call: TRBD1; cdr3_nt: TGTGCCAGCAGTTTGGGGACAGGGGAAAAACTGTTTTTT; cdr3_aa: CASSLGTGEKLFF
j_call: TRBJ2-3; v_call: TRBV28; clone_size: -; d_call: TRBD2; cdr3_nt: TGTGCCAGCAGTTTACCCCTCTCGGGGGGGGCTAGCACAGATACGCAGTATTTT; cdr3_aa: CASSLPLSGGASTDTQYF
j_call: TRBJ1-2; v_call: TRBV6-6; clone_size: -; d_call: TRBD1; cdr3_nt: TGTGCCAGCAGTTACGAACAGGGGAAGAGCTTCTATGGCTACACCTTC; cdr3_aa: CASSYEQGKSFYGYTF
j_call: TRBJ2-2; v_call: TRBV7-3; clone_size: -; d_call: TRBD1; cdr3_nt: TGTGCCAGCAGCCTCAGAGCAGGGGGCACCCGCCCGAACACCGGGGAGCTGTTTTTT; cdr3_aa: CASSLRAGGTRPNTGELFF
j_call: TRBJ2-2; v_call: TRBV3-1/TRBV3-2; clone_size: -; d_call: TRBD2; cdr3_nt: TGTGCCAGCAGCCCCTGGACTAGCGAAACGAACACCGGGGAGCTGTTTTTT; cdr3_aa: CASSPWTSETNTGELFF
j_call: TRBJ2-4; v_call: TRBV4-1; clone_size: -; d_call: TRBD1; cdr3_nt: TGCGCCAGCAGCCACGATGGGACAGGGAGAGGGGCACGTCAGAAAAACATTCAGTACTTC; cdr3_aa: CASSHDGTGRGARQKNIQYF
j_call: TRBJ2-3; v_call: TRBV19; clone_size: -; d_call: TRBD1; cdr3_nt: TGTGCCAGTAGTATAGGACAGGGGAGCACAGATACGCAGTATTTT; cdr3_aa: CASSIGQGSTDTQYF
j_call: TRBJ2-7; v_call: TRBV18; clone_size: -; d_call: TRBD2; cdr3_nt: TGTGCCAGCTCAACTGCAGCGGGGAGAACCTACGAGCAGTACTTC; cdr3_aa: CASSTAAGRTYEQYF
j_call: TRBJ2-4; v_call: TRBV7-2; clone_size: few; d_call: TRBD2; cdr3_nt: TGTGCCAGCAGCTTAGTAGGACTAGCGGGGACCAAGTACTTC; cdr3_aa: CASSLVGLAGTKYF
j_call: TRBJ2-5; v_call: TRBV5-4; clone_size: -; d_call: -; cdr3_nt: TGTGCCAGCAGCTTAACTGGGGGGGGCCAGATGGGAGAGACCCAGTACTTC; cdr3_aa: CASSLTGGGQMGETQYF
j_call: TRBJ2-7; v_call: TRBV19; clone_size: -; d_call: -; cdr3_nt: TGTGCCAGTAGTATAGGGAGCCGCTACGAGCAGTACTTC; cdr3_aa: CASSIGSRYEQYF
j_call: TRBJ1-5; v_call: TRBV7-2; clone_size: -; d_call: -; cdr3_nt: TGTGCCAGCAGCTTAGAACACCGCCTCCCCAATCAGCCCCAGCATTTT; cdr3_aa: CASSLEHRLPNQPQHF
j_call: TRBJ1-5; v_call: TRBV14; clone_size: -; d_call: -; cdr3_nt: TGTGCCAGCACCCGGGGGGGGTTGAGCAATCAGCCCCAGCATTTT; cdr3_aa: CASTRGGLSNQPQHF
j_call: TRBJ2-1; v_call: TRBV19; clone_size: -; d_call: -; cdr3_nt: TGTGCCAGTAGTATCGGGTCCAGCTCCTACAATGAGCAGTTCTTC; cdr3_aa: CASSIGSSSYNEQFF
j_call: TRBJ1-2; v_call: TRBV7-9; clone_size: -; d_call: TRBD1; cdr3_nt: TGTGCCAGCAGCTCCACAGGGGGCGGCTACACCTTC; cdr3_aa: CASSSTGGGYTF
j_call: TRBJ2-2; v_call: TRBV4-1; clone_size: -; d_call: TRBD2; cdr3_nt: TGCGCCAGCAGCCCCCGGGTGCGGGAGATCACCGGGGAGCTGTTTTTT; cdr3_aa: CASSPRVREITGELFF
j_call: TRBJ1-1; v_call: TRBV14; clone_size: -; d_call: -; cdr3_nt: TGTGCCAGCAGACCAGGGCCGAACACTGAAGCTTTCTTT; cdr3_aa: CASRPGPNTEAFF
j_call: TRBJ1-2; v_call: TRBV5-4; clone_size: -; d_call: TRBD1; cdr3_nt: TGTGCCAGCAGCCTTCAGGGGGTGTATGGCTACACCTTC; cdr3_aa: CASSLQGVYGYTF
j_call: TRBJ1-1; v_call: TRBV19; clone_size: -; d_call: TRBD1; cdr3_nt: TGTGCCACAACTACTCGGGACAGCCCTGAAGCTTTCTTT; cdr3_aa: CATTTRDSPEAFF
j_call: TRBJ1-1; v_call: TRBV7-3; clone_size: -; d_call: TRBD1; cdr3_nt: TGTGCCAGCAGTACCGGGACAGGCACTGAAGCTTTCTTT; cdr3_aa: CASSTGTGTEAFF
j_call: TRBJ2-6; v_call: TRBV18; clone_size: few; d_call: TRBD1; cdr3_nt: TGTGCCAGCTCACCCTCCTGGGGACAGGGGGCTGGTGGGGCCAACGTCCTGACTTTC; cdr3_aa: CASSPSWGQGAGGANVLTF
j_call: TRBJ2-5; v_call: TRBV2; clone_size: -; d_call: TRBD2; cdr3_nt: TGTGCCAGCAAACTAGCGGGAGATGGGGGTATTGGCCAGTACTTC; cdr3_aa: CASKLAGDGGIGQYF
j_call: TRBJ1-2; v_call: TRBV5-6; clone_size: -; d_call: -; cdr3_nt: TGTGCCAGCAGCTTTAGTACTAACTATGGCTACACCTTC; cdr3_aa: CASSFSTNYGYTF
j_call: TRBJ2-3; v_call: TRBV3-1/TRBV3-2; clone_size: -; d_call: -; cdr3_nt: TGTGCCAGCAGCCCCTCCTTTGATACGCAGTATTTT; cdr3_aa: CASSPSFDTQYF
j_call: TRBJ2-1; v_call: TRBV18; clone_size: -; d_call: -; cdr3_nt: TGTGCCAGCTCACCGTCGGGTGCCTACTCCTACAATGAGCAGTTCTTC; cdr3_aa: CASSPSGAYSYNEQFF
j_call: TRBJ2-1; v_call: TRBV7-2; clone_size: -; d_call: TRBD2; cdr3_nt: TGTGCCAGCACCCTGATGTTAGCGGGGGGTTATGAGCAGTTCTTC; cdr3_aa: CASTLMLAGGYEQFF
j_call: TRBJ1-1; v_call: TRBV6-6; clone_size: -; d_call: TRBD1; cdr3_nt: TGTGCCAGCAATAGACAGGGCCTCACTGAAGCTTTCTTT; cdr3_aa: CASNRQGLTEAFF
j_call: TRBJ2-3; v_call: TRBV27; clone_size: few; d_call: TRBD1; cdr3_nt: TGTGCCAGCAGTCCGGGACAGTTACTTGATACGCAGTATTTT; cdr3_aa: CASSPGQLLDTQYF
j_call: TRBJ2-5; v_call: TRBV2; clone_size: -; d_call: TRBD2; cdr3_nt: TGTGCCAGCAGTGGGACTAGCGGGTTGGGGGGCCAAGAGACCCAGTACTTC; cdr3_aa: CASSGTSGLGGQETQYF
j_call: TRBJ2-7; v_call: TRBV6-2/TRBV6-3; clone_size: -; d_call: -; cdr3_nt: TGTGCCAGCAGTTACTCGGAGGGGCTCTACGAGCAGTACTTC; cdr3_aa: CASSYSEGLYEQYF
j_call: TRBJ1-4; v_call: TRBV18; clone_size: -; d_call: TRBD1; cdr3_nt: TGTGCCAGCTCACCGCTGGGTGGCAGGGGGTCTGAAAAACTGTTTTTT; cdr3_aa: CASSPLGGRGSEKLFF
j_call: TRBJ1-1; v_call: TRBV30; clone_size: once; d_call: -; cdr3_nt: TGTGCCTGGAAAGGGAGATGGAGTGAAGCTTTCTTT; cdr3_aa: CAWKGRWSEAFF
j_call: TRBJ2-2; v_call: TRBV9; clone_size: -; d_call: -; cdr3_nt: TGTGCCAGCAGCCCTATGCGTCCGAGCACCGGGGAGCTGTTTTTT; cdr3_aa: CASSPMRPSTGELFF
j_call: TRBJ2-1; v_call: TRBV11-2; clone_size: -; d_call: TRBD2; cdr3_nt: TGTGCCAGCAGCTACCCGGGACTAGCGGACTTCTACAATGAGCAGTTCTTC; cdr3_aa: CASSYPGLADFYNEQFF
j_call: TRBJ1-6; v_call: TRBV3-1/TRBV3-2; clone_size: -; d_call: -; cdr3_nt: TGTGCCAGCCGGGACACAAATAATTCACCCCTCCACTTT; cdr3_aa: CASRDTNNSPLHF
j_call: TRBJ1-1; v_call: TRBV7-9; clone_size: -; d_call: TRBD1; cdr3_nt: TGTGCCAGCAGCTTATCCTTTGACAGGGTGAAGGGAGACAACACTGAAGCTTTCTTT; cdr3_aa: CASSLSFDRVKGDNTEAFF
j_call: TRBJ1-4; v_call: TRBV30; clone_size: -; d_call: TRBD1; cdr3_nt: TGTGCCTGGAGTTCGTCAGACAGGGTGGGGGAAAAACTGTTTTTT; cdr3_aa: CAWSSSDRVGEKLFF
j_call: TRBJ1-1; v_call: TRBV11-2; clone_size: -; d_call: -; cdr3_nt: TGTGCCAGCAGCCCCCGGGGGGACACTGAAGCTTTCTTT; cdr3_aa: CASSPRGDTEAFF
j_call: TRBJ1-5; v_call: TRBV4-2; clone_size: -; d_call: -; cdr3_nt: TGTGCCAGCAGCCAAGACACCTTTGGGGGGGCTGGGCAGCCCCAGCATTTT; cdr3_aa: CASSQDTFGGAGQPQHF
j_call: TRBJ2-1; v_call: TRBV3-1/TRBV3-2; clone_size: -; d_call: TRBD1; cdr3_nt: TGTGCCAGCAGCCCAAACTCCGGGACAGGGGGCTACAATGAGCAGTTCTTC; cdr3_aa: CASSPNSGTGGYNEQFF
j_call: TRBJ2-1; v_call: TRBV5-4; clone_size: -; d_call: TRBD2; cdr3_nt: TGTGCCAGCAGCTCGAGGACTAGCGGAGACTACAATGAGCAGTTCTTC; cdr3_aa: CASSSRTSGDYNEQFF
j_call: TRBJ2-7; v_call: TRBV28; clone_size: -; d_call: TRBD2; cdr3_nt: TGTGCCAGCAGTTCGGTTAGCGGGAGGGCCTACGAGCAGTACTTC; cdr3_aa: CASSSVSGRAYEQYF
j_call: TRBJ1-1; v_call: TRBV5-1; clone_size: few; d_call: -; cdr3_nt: TGCGCCAGCAGCACGGGGGTGGGCACTGAAGCTTTCTTT; cdr3_aa: CASSTGVGTEAFF
j_call: TRBJ1-1; v_call: TRBV30; clone_size: -; d_call: -; cdr3_nt: TGTGCCTCAGGGACAATGAACACTGAAGCTTTCTTT; cdr3_aa: CASGTMNTEAFF
j_call: TRBJ2-5; v_call: TRBV18; clone_size: -; d_call: TRBD1; cdr3_nt: TGTGCCAGCTCACCAGCAGGGGGTCAAGAGACCCAGTACTTC; cdr3_aa: CASSPAGGQETQYF
j_call: TRBJ1-1; v_call: TRBV28; clone_size: -; d_call: -; cdr3_nt: TGTGCCAGCAGGGCGGGGACTTGGGCAACTGAAGCTTTCTTT; cdr3_aa: CASRAGTWATEAFF
j_call: TRBJ1-6; v_call: TRBV28; clone_size: -; d_call: -; cdr3_nt: TGTGCCAGCAGTTTGAACAGTAATAATTCACCCCTCCACTTT; cdr3_aa: CASSLNSNNSPLHF
j_call: TRBJ2-1; v_call: TRBV19; clone_size: -; d_call: TRBD1; cdr3_nt: TGTGCCAGTAGTAAGGACAGGGCAAATAATGAGCAGTTCTTC; cdr3_aa: CASSKDRANNEQFF
j_call: TRBJ1-3; v_call: TRBV7-9; clone_size: few; d_call: -; cdr3_nt: TGTGCCAGCGGAGGGCCGTCTGGAAACACCATATATTTT; cdr3_aa: CASGGPSGNTIYF
j_call: TRBJ1-4; v_call: TRBV28; clone_size: -; d_call: -; cdr3_nt: TGTGCCAGGGGGGCAGGCGGGAATGAAAAACTGTTTTTT; cdr3_aa: CARGAGGNEKLFF
j_call: TRBJ2-7; v_call: TRBV27; clone_size: -; d_call: -; cdr3_nt: TGTGCCAGCAGATCCCTTCGAGGACTGTCAGAATTC; cdr3_aa: CASRSLRGLSEF